Shown below are 23 T cell receptor beta chains from a single sample sequenced in a study of blood T cell repertoires in COVID-19. Using immunoSEQ multiplex PCR, the repertoire was profiled, and TCRdb retains in-frame clones only, with some absent. The data hold about 50,000 clones, with around nine tenths observed a single time. The specimen was peripheral blood. The receptor set was obtained from a man between 60 and 75 years old with active or convalescent COVID-19.

As concerns this clone: This specimen includes other DNA sequences encoding the same CDR3. The V gene is TRBV7-9, the J gene TRBJ1-1, with TRBD1 identical over 8 bases. V was clipped by 5 bases and J by 2 bases; unmatched bases: 4. The CDR3 runs 14 residues. The germline V gene has CDR1 SEHNR and CDR2 FQNEAQ (reference sequence). This CDR3 is CASSPGQGNTEAFF. The CDR3 region has the DNA TGTGCCAGCAGCCCCGGACAGGGTAACACTGAAGCTTTCTTT.

This chain uses TRBV11-3 with TRBJ1-1, with D possibly TRBD1 on 5 matching bases. Trimming took 8 bases from V and 1 from J, leaving 17 bases between them. The CDR3 covers 15 residues. From germline, CDR1 is SGHNT and CDR2 YENEEA. The CDR3 sequence is CASGKRSGSNTEAFF. For the CDR3, the DNA is TGTGCCAGCGGCAAAAGGTCAGGGTCGAACACTGAAGCTTTCTTT. Variable domain in full (rest from reference TRBV11-3 and TRBJ1-1): EAGVVQSPRYKIIEKKQPVAFWCNPISGHNTLYWYLQNLGQGPELLIRYENEEAVDDSQLPKDRFSAERLKGVDSTLKIQPAELGDSAVYLCASGKRSGSNTEAFFGQGTRLTVV.

The sample holds one count of this clone. The rearrangement links TRBV6-1 to TRBJ1-5; 10 bases map to TRBD1. V trimming: 4 bases; J trimming: 0 bases; junction bases outside the gene matches: 3. CDR1 is MNHNS, CDR2 SASEGT, per germline. CDR3 length equals 16 residues. The CDR3 spells CASSGTGGYSNQPQHF. As DNA, the CDR3 is TGTGCCAGCAGTGGGACAGGGGGATATAGCAATCAGCCCCAGCATTTT.

V is TRBV19 and J is TRBJ2-7, with D maybe TRBD1 (5 bases). Germline V gene data show CDR1 as LNHDA and CDR2 as SQIVND (reference sequence). This CDR3 is built from 13 residues. Trimming removed 6 bases from V and 4 bases from J, with 13 bases in between. The chain's CDR3 is CASRAGQLYEQYF. In DNA, the CDR3 is TGTGCCAGTAGGGCAGGGCAATTGTACGAGCAGTACTTC.

This sequence joins TRBV29-1 and TRBJ2-7, with 8 bases identical to TRBD2. V lost 5 bases and J lost 2; bases outside the gene matches: 2. Germline values: CDR1 SQVTM, CDR2 ANQGSEA. The CDR3 consists of 12 residues. CDR3 sequence (DNA): TGCAGCGTTAGAGCGGGGGCCTACGAGCAGTACTTC. Translating it yields CSVRAGAYEQYF.

The chain uses TRBV24-1 and TRBJ2-1; 10 bases fit TRBD1. V lost 3 bases to trimming and J lost 5 bases; unmatched junction nucleotides: 3. This CDR3 has 15 amino acids. The V gene's germline CDR1 is KGHDR and CDR2 SFDVKD. CDR3 sequence: CATSDPGQGNNEQFF. The CDR3 DNA is TGTGCCACCAGTGATCCGGGACAGGGGAACAATGAGCAGTTCTTC.

The chain combines TRBV25-1 with TRBJ1-5; 7 bases line up with TRBD1. Germline values: CDR1 MGHDK, CDR2 SYGVNS. The CDR3 spans 14 residues. With 3 bases clipped from V and 7 bases from J, the junction kept 6 bases outside the gene matches. CDR3 bases: TGTGCCAGCAGTGATGGGACAGTTTACCAGCCCCAGCATTTT. Its protein is CASSDGTVYQPQHF.

This rearrangement joins TRBV20-1 to TRBJ1-2, with D possibly TRBD1 on 6 matching bases. With 3 bases removed from V and 8 bases from J, the gap between germline ends came to 19 bases. Germline CDR1 reads DFQATT; CDR2 reads SNEGSKA (reference sequence). This CDR3 contains 14 residues. DNA for the CDR3: TGCAGTGCTAGTGAGGACGGCCTGGACAGCGGCTACACCTTC. As protein: CSASEDGLDSGYTF.

The chain employs TRBV29-1 and TRBJ2-7; 8 bases fit TRBD1. This CDR3 has 14 residues. The V segment lost 6 bases and the J segment 3 bases; nucleotides outside the gene matches: 10. Germline CDR1 and CDR2: SQVTM and ANQGSEA. The CDR3 coding sequence is TGCAGCGTAGTTCCAGGGGGCTCGGGCTACGAGCAGTACTTC. Translating gives CSVVPGGSGYEQYF.

The chain links TRBV6-5 to TRBJ1-1, with a tentative D call TRBD1 (5 bases). CDR3 size: 13 residues. Germline CDR1 is MNHEY and CDR2 is SVGAGI. Trimming shortened V by 0 bases and J by 8 bases, and 10 bases separated the two germline ends. The CDR3 spells CASSYSGGTEAFF. The CDR3 nucleotides are TGTGCCAGCAGTTACTCGGGGGGGACGGAAGCTTTCTTT.

This chain links TRBV27 with TRBJ2-5; D uncertain. This CDR3 has 13 amino acids. The germline CDR1 and CDR2 sequences are MNHEY and SMNVEV (reference sequence). V lost 5 bases to trimming and J lost 5 bases, with 12 bases between them. The CDR3 DNA reads as TGTGCCAGCAGTCCCAGCCACGGGGAGACCCAGTACTTC. Its protein is CASSPSHGETQYF.

V is TRBV4-1 and J is TRBJ1-1, with a possible D match to TRBD1 (6 bases). The CDR3 runs to 14 residues. CDR1 MGHRA and CDR2 YSYEKL come from the germline V gene. V lost 6 bases and J lost 1, with 12 bases in between. The CDR3 bases are TGCGCCAGCAGAGGGACACTAAAGAACACTGAAGCTTTCTTT. Protein: CASRGTLKNTEAFF.

The rearrangement links TRBV28 to TRBJ1-5, with TRBD1 matching over 7 bases. With V trimmed by 4 bases and J by 3 bases, 3 bases remained unmatched. The CDR3 runs to 14 residues. Germline V gene lookup returns CDR1 MDHEN and CDR2 SYDVKM. The CDR3 region has the DNA TGTGCCAGCAGTTCGGGACAGATCAATCAGCCCCAGCATTTT. Amino acids: CASSSGQINQPQHF.

The chain has TRBV7-9 and TRBJ2-7; 7 bases fit TRBD1. The CDR3 is 15 amino acids. The germline CDR1 and CDR2 sequences are SEHNR and FQNEAQ (reference sequence). After removal of 5 bases from V and 4 bases from J, the junction contained 11 bases not matched to a gene. CDR3 nucleotide sequence: TGTGCCAGCAGCCTCGACCGGGACAGCAAATACGAGCAGTACTTC. It specifies CASSLDRDSKYEQYF.

V usage is TRBV5-6 and J usage is TRBJ2-2; maybe TRBD2 (5 bases). V was trimmed by 0 bases and J by 7 bases, leaving 10 bases between them. CDR1 is SGHDT and CDR2 is YYEEEE in the germline V gene. CDR3 length: 14 amino acids. This chain's CDR3 is CASSLGLASGELFF. As DNA, the CDR3 is TGTGCCAGCAGCTTGGGGCTAGCCAGCGGGGAGCTGTTTTTT.

V and J are TRBV7-3 and TRBJ2-1; D not resolved. V lost 2 bases and J lost 5, with 7 bases in between. The CDR3 runs to 13 residues. Germline V gives CDR1 SGHTA, CDR2 FQGTGA. The CDR3 bases are TGTGCCAGCAGCTTAGGCCAGAACAATGAGCAGTTCTTC. As protein: CASSLGQNNEQFF.

The V gene is TRBV5-4, the J gene TRBJ2-3, with 7 bases matching TRBD1. The junction had 6 bases not matched to a gene; V was cut back by 4 bases and J by 1 base. Germline lookup yields CDR1 SGHNT and CDR2 YYREEE (reference sequence). The CDR3 covers 15 residues. Here the CDR3 DNA reads TGTGCCAGCAGCCTGTCCGGGACAGGCACAGATACGCAGTATTTT. This sequence encodes CASSLSGTGTDTQYF.

The chain links TRBV3-1 (or the pseudogene TRBV3-2) to TRBJ2-7, with TRBD1 identical over 10 bases. The J segment lost 4 bases and the V segment lost 3 bases, leaving 6 bases of the junction unmatched. Germline CDR1 is LGHDT and CDR2 is YNNKEL (reference sequence). There are 15 residues in the CDR3. DNA of the CDR3: TGTGCCAGCAGCCACCCGACAGGGGGCCAATACGAGCAGTACTTC. Protein product: CASSHPTGGQYEQYF.

This clone showed up just once. V gene TRBV5-4 combines with J gene TRBJ2-7; 11 nucleotides match TRBD1. In germline, CDR1 is SGHNT, CDR2 YYREEE (reference sequence). This CDR3 is built from 13 residues. V gave up 5 bases and J gave up 5 bases; unmatched junction bases: 3. CDR3 sequence reads: CASRTDRGHEQYF. CDR3 nucleotides: TGTGCCAGCAGAACGGACAGGGGGCACGAGCAGTACTTC.

The rearrangement joins TRBV18 to TRBJ1-6; D is possibly TRBD1 (6 bases). The CDR3 extends over 14 amino acids. In germline, CDR1 is KGHSH, CDR2 LQKENI. V was cut by 6 bases and J by 10 bases, with 16 bases left in between. In DNA, the CDR3 is TGTGCCAGCTCGCCTGCTACAGGGACCTCACCCCTCCACTTT. This encodes CASSPATGTSPLHF.

This chain uses TRBV7-9 with TRBJ2-7; TRBD2 aligns across 7 bases. The CDR3 spans 16 residues. Trimming cost V 5 bases and J 1 base; bases outside gene matches: 11. Looked up from germline, CDR1 is SEHNR and CDR2 is FQNEAQ (reference sequence). The CDR3 reads CASSRFTSAVSYEQYF. The CDR3 coding sequence is TGTGCCAGCAGCCGATTCACTAGCGCGGTGTCCTACGAGCAGTACTTC.

V is TRBV19 and J is TRBJ2-7, with TRBD1 identical over 10 bases. The V gene end was trimmed by 3 bases and the J gene end by 4 bases; junction bases not matched to a gene: 3. The CDR3 covers 14 residues. The germline gives CDR1 LNHDA, CDR2 SQIVND (reference sequence). This chain's CDR3 is CASSMGTGEYEQYF. In nucleotides, the CDR3 is TGTGCCAGTAGTATGGGGACAGGGGAGTACGAGCAGTACTTC.

The J gene is TRBJ1-2, the V gene TRBV3-1 (or the pseudogene TRBV3-2), with 7 bases aligning to TRBD1. CDR1 LGHDT and CDR2 YNNKEL come from the germline V gene (reference sequence). CDR3 length equals 13 residues. V was clipped by 3 bases and J by 10 bases; unmatched bases: 8. This CDR3 reads CASSQEQGGLYTF. CDR3 DNA sequence: TGTGCCAGCAGCCAGGAGCAGGGGGGTCTCTACACCTTC.